This is a list of T cell receptor beta chains from one sample in a study of long-term antiretroviral therapy in people with HIV. Some clones are missing from TCRdb's copy, which holds only in-frame ones; the method was immunoSEQ multiplex PCR. The sample consists of 20,000 to 30,000 clones, roughly four fifths of them appearing once. The sequenced sample was unsorted PBMCs, obtained 4.4 years after starting antiretroviral therapy. These receptors all come from a man aged 25-40 years with HIV. Each CDR3 is given with its conserved first and last residue. The D gene is left open where the match is weak. A row's size may be missing; if present it is once, few, many or a size class.

abundance	d_gene	v_gene	j_gene	CDR3nt	CDR3aa
.	.	TRBV7-8	TRBJ1-2	TGTGCCAGCAGCTTATTGGCGATGGGCGACTATGGCTACACCTTC	CASSLLAMGDYGYTF
.	.	TRBV6-5	TRBJ1-1	TGTGCCAGCAGTTACTCTGCAGGGATTGAAGCTTTCTTT	CASSYSAGIEAFF
.	.	TRBV6-5	TRBJ2-1	TGTGCCACCGGCGGAAGCTCCTACAATGAGCAGTTCTTC	CATGGSSYNEQFF
.	TRBD1	TRBV6-1	TRBJ1-1	TGTGCCACCCGGACAGGGATGAACACTGAAGCTTTCTTT	CATRTGMNTEAFF
.	.	TRBV6-1	TRBJ1-1	TGTGCCAGCAGTCCCGGGACATATTCCACTGAAGCTTTCTTT	CASSPGTYSTEAFF
.	TRBD1	TRBV27	TRBJ2-3	TGTGCCAGCAGTTTATTGGGACAGGGGCCAGATACGCAGTATTTT	CASSLLGQGPDTQYF
.	TRBD2	TRBV28	TRBJ2-5	TGTGCCAGCAGCCCGGGACTAGCGGGAGCCGAGACCCAGTACTTC	CASSPGLAGAETQYF
.	TRBD1	TRBV27	TRBJ2-7	TGTGCCAGCAGAGCAGGGGGTCGGGACGAGCAGTACTTC	CASRAGGRDEQYF
.	TRBD2	TRBV5-4	TRBJ2-7	TGTGCCAGCAGCCCCGATGGACTAGCGGGAGACTACGAGCAGTACTTC	CASSPDGLAGDYEQYF
.	TRBD2	TRBV7-7	TRBJ2-7	TGTGCTAGCAGCTTAGGGCGGGGGGCCACCTACGAGCAGTACTTC	CASSLGRGATYEQYF
.	TRBD1	TRBV7-8	TRBJ1-5	TGTGCCAGCAGCTTATCCCTGGACAGGGCGGGTCAGCCCCAGCATTTT	CASSLSLDRAGQPQHF
.	.	TRBV7-2	TRBJ2-2	TGTGCCAGCAGACGATGGGAGGGGGCGCGCACCGGGGAGCTGTTTTTT	CASRRWEGARTGELFF
.	.	TRBV4-3	TRBJ1-1	TGCGCCAGCAGCCTTTTAGCCCTTAGAACGTCGAACACTGAAGCTTTCTTT	CASSLLALRTSNTEAFF
.	TRBD1	TRBV27	TRBJ2-6	TGTGCCAGCAGTTCCCAACTGACAGGGTCTGGGGCCAACGTCCTGACTTTC	CASSSQLTGSGANVLTF
.	.	TRBV11-2	TRBJ1-2	TGTGCCAGCAGCCCCGAAAGTCAGGCTAACTATGGCTACACCTTC	CASSPESQANYGYTF
few	TRBD1	TRBV11-2	TRBJ1-1	TGTGCCAGCAGCACAGGACAGGGGACTGAAGCTTTCTTT	CASSTGQGTEAFF
.	.	TRBV27	TRBJ2-1	TGTGCCAGCAGTTTACGGGGCCCCTACAATGAGCAGTTCTTC	CASSLRGPYNEQFF
once	.	TRBV2	TRBJ1-2	TGTGCCAGCAGGGTTGACAGCTCCATCTATGGCTACACCTTC	CASRVDSSIYGYTF
few	TRBD1	TRBV7-9	TRBJ1-5	TGTGCCAGCAGCGTGGGACAGAACAATCAGCCCCAGCATTTT	CASSVGQNNQPQHF
.	.	TRBV27	TRBJ1-2	TGTGCCAGCAGTTTCACCTCATATGGGTATGGCTACACCTTC	CASSFTSYGYGYTF
.	TRBD1	TRBV4-1	TRBJ2-1	TGCGCCAGCAGCCAAGCAAGGGCAGGGGGTGACAATGAGCAGTTCTTC	CASSQARAGGDNEQFF
.	.	TRBV7-9	TRBJ1-1	TGTGCCAGCAGCTCCTCAGGACTCGATGCTTTCTTT	CASSSSGLDAFF
.	TRBD2	TRBV27	TRBJ2-7	TGTGCCAGCAGTTCCCGACTAGCGGGAACCTACGAGCAGTACTTC	CASSSRLAGTYEQYF
.	TRBD2	TRBV5-1	TRBJ2-1	TGCGCCAGCAGCTTTACTAGCGCCGGCTCCTACAATGAGCAGTTCTTC	CASSFTSAGSYNEQFF
.	TRBD1	TRBV7-2	TRBJ1-1	TGTGCCAGCAGCCAGCGACAGGGGGCGCATGCTTTCTTT	CASSQRQGAHAFF
once	.	TRBV5-1	TRBJ1-2	TGCGCCAGCTCGGCGGGGGGCGGCTACACCTTC	CASSAGGGYTF
.	TRBD1	TRBV10-3	TRBJ1-1	TGTGCCATCAGGGGACAGGGGAACACTGAAGCTTTCTTT	CAIRGQGNTEAFF
few	.	TRBV11-3	TRBJ1-1	TGTGCCAGCAGCTTAGGACTGAACACTGAAGCTTTCTTT	CASSLGLNTEAFF
.	.	TRBV7-6	TRBJ1-2	TGTGCCAGCAGCCCACAGGGTAACTATGGCTACACCTTC	CASSPQGNYGYTF
.	TRBD1	TRBV2	TRBJ1-5	TGTGCCAGCCGTGCACAGGGGACCAGCAATCAGCCCCAGCATTTT	CASRAQGTSNQPQHF
.	TRBD1	TRBV2	TRBJ1-1	TGTGCCAGCAGTGAAGCAGGGACAGGCGTGAACACTGAAGCTTTCTTT	CASSEAGTGVNTEAFF